This record covers a single TCR beta chain. After removal of 3 bases from V and 7 bases from J, the junction contained 10 bases not matched to a gene. Germline assignment: CDR1 MDHEN and CDR2 SYDVKM. The CDR3 loop spans 15 amino acids. This sample was taken from a study of shared clonotypes between healthy human individuals. What was sequenced on ten immunoSEQ deep assay plates was unsorted PBMC DNA. This table comes from immunoSEQ multiplex PCR, and its TCRdb copy is limited to in-frame clones, with some not included. Of some 500,000 clones in the sample, roughly 80% were seen once. The chain couples TRBV28 to TRBJ2-7; 9 bases are shared with TRBD2. Sequencing was done on a sample of PBMCs. The clonotype comes from a woman in her forties in good health. Some clones in this sample may be carry-over from other donors' samples. The CDR3 loop reads CASSLAGGPGREQYF. The CDR3 DNA is TGTGCCAGCAGTTTGGCGGGAGGGCCAGGACGTGAGCAGTACTTC. Using reference TRBV28 and TRBJ2-7 for the parts outside the CDR3, the full variable domain is DVKVTQSSRYLVKRTGEKVFLECVQDMDHENMFWYRQDPGLGLRLIYFSYDVKMKEKGDIPEGYSVSREKKERFSLILESASTNQTSMYLCASSLAGGPGREQYFGPGTRLTVT.